Listed below are T cell receptor beta chains from one sample, sequenced in a study of blood T cells in healthy people across ages. TCRdb analysed the 5' RACE reads with MiXCR anew, one entry per CDR3 protein. Among 1 million to 1.2 million distinct CDR3 sequences listed, less than 45% were seen once. The sample comprised blood. The receptor source for this set is a man aged 18-30 years in good health. CDR3s leave out the opening cysteine and the closing phenylalanine or tryptophan.

v_call,cdr3_aa
TRBV20-1,SAVRDRGRQPQH
TRBV12-3/TRBV12-4,ASSPTSGGWNEQF
TRBV20-1,SARASHRTSTGETQY
TRBV7-2,ASSAGQGIGEAF
TRBV7-2,ASSSVAGSTDTQY
TRBV4-2,ASSQEEGSGNTIY
TRBV7-2,TSSLVLAGPNGQPQH
TRBV3-1,ASSQVEDSPLH
TRBV6-5,ASSYRTGSVNTEAF
TRBV7-6,ASSRSASYNSPLH
TRBV7-2,ASSLGGTISYEQY
TRBV7-2,ASSLVQGSFNSPLH
TRBV2,AGSEAFTGSSPLH
TRBV6-2/TRBV6-3,ASSRNLGETQY
TRBV6-2/TRBV6-3,AGTTDGTGVYGYT
TRBV18,ASSKTPEQF
TRBV4-1,ASSQELDVWYNEQF
TRBV11-2,ASSLEAGGLRTGELF
TRBV6-5,ASSYGGFQETQY
TRBV6-1,ASSEARSGETQY
TRBV4-1,ASSQVPGLASTDTQY
TRBV9,ASSEGGGTEAF
TRBV2,ASALGLGTGEGNEQF
TRBV7-2,ASSLARVAYGYT
TRBV14,ASSFGRRLEKLF
TRBV14,ASSQVDDNLGGYT
TRBV9,ASSVGSETNSPLH
TRBV4-3,ASSHPGRLEAF
TRBV5-1,ASQSQGFSTDTQY
TRBV7-2,ASSPRQVSEQF
TRBV6-5,ASRQRNPDEQF
TRBV7-2,ASSLSGASGSDTQY
TRBV12-3/TRBV12-4,ASTPSGHKNTEAF